The table lists the clone carrying this T cell receptor beta chain with a count of one. Its antigen is unknown. This sample was included in a study of cytomegalovirus exposure and HLA in healthy donors. Study-level findings and limits: Researchers reported in a later analysis that a missense DCLRE1C variant was tied to TCR beta V- and J-gene trimming. Sequencing likely generated an artifact that appeared as a cluster of highly shared sequence variants. The records held CMV serostatus as the only immune exposure information.

The PCR had 60 Vbeta and 13 Jbeta primers. The table came from immunoSEQ multiplex PCR; TCRdb's copy has only in-frame clones and leaves some out. The repertoire holds about 100,000 clones, with roughly 75% as singletons. V was trimmed by 5 bases and J by 5 bases, leaving 18 bases between them. The CDR3 spans 15 residues. CDR1 and CDR2 (germline): MNHEY, SVGAGI. This receptor was obtained from a male donor in good health and CMV-seropositive. Sample: PBMCs. This rearrangement joins TRBV6-5 to TRBJ1-2; tentative D call: TRBD1 (5 bases). The CDR3 sequence: CASSKPGRGVYGYTF. The CDR3 DNA reads as TGTGCCAGCAGTAAGCCGGGACGGGGGGTATATGGCTACACCTTC.